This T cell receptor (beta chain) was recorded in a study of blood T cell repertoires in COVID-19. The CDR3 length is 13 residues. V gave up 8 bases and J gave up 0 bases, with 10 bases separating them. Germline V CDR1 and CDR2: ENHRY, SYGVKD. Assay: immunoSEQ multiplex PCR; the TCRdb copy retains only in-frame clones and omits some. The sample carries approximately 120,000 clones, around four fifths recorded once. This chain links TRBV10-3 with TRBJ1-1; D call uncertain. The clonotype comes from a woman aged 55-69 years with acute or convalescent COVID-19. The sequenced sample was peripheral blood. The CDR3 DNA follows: TGTGCCATCCAAGATTCTATGAACACTGAAGCTTTCTTT. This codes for CAIQDSMNTEAFF.